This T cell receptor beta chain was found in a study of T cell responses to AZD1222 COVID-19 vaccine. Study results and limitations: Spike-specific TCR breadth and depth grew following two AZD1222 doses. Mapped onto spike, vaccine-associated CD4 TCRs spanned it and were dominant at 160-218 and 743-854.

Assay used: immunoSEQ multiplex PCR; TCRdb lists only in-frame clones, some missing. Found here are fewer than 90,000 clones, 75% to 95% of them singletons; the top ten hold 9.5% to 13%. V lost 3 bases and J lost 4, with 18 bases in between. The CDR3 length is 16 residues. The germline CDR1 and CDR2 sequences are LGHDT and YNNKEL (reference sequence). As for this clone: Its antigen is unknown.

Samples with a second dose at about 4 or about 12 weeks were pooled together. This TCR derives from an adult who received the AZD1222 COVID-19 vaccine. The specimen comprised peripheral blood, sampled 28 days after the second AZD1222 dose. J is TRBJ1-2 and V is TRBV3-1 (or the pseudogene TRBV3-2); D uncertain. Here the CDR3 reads CASSHIGGSKRYGYTF. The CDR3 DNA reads TGTGCCAGCAGCCATATTGGAGGGAGTAAACGCTATGGCTACACCTTC.